These 8 T cell receptor beta chains share one sample of origin, sequenced in a study of CXCR3-negative and CXCR3-positive naive CD8 T cells. Through 5' RACE with UMI labels, the TRB cDNA libraries were prepared. TCRdb re-called the 5' RACE reads and shows each CDR3 protein once, DNA omitted. The clone table shows around 110,000 distinct CDR3 sequences, with the ten largest holding 0.3% to 0.45%. Study-level results: More hydrophobic TRB CDR3s occurred in CXCR3-positive than in CXCR3-negative naive cells.

For these TCRs, the target antigens are not known. The sample was naive CXCR3+ CD8+ T cells from blood. Specified subset: CD45RO-CCR7+CD27+CD95- naive CD8+ T cells expressing CXCR3 (TNR3+). The source of these receptors is a human donor in good health. Some clones in this sample may be carry-over from other donors' samples.

V is TRBV29-1 and J is TRBJ1-1. The CDR3 is 12 residues long. In germline, CDR1 is SQVTM, CDR2 ANQGSEA. The CDR3 sequence is CSVTWGNTEAFF.

V is TRBV10-3 and J is TRBJ2-1; the D gene TCRdb calls, TRBD1, cannot be checked with no DNA. The CDR3 has 13 amino acids. The V gene's germline CDR1 is ENHRY and CDR2 SYGVKD. CDR3 residues: CADNGGLYNEQFF.

The chain employs TRBV6-5 and TRBJ2-1; TCRdb reports TRBD2, a call that lacks DNA to check it against. The length of the CDR3 is 16 residues. The V gene's germline CDR1 is MNHEY and CDR2 SVGAGI. This CDR3 is CASSRVPSGDYNEQFF.

CDR3 loop: CASSLAPGYGYTF. This chain links TRBV11-2 with TRBJ1-2; no DNA is available, so the TRBD1 call from TCRdb remains unchecked. CDR3 size: 13 residues. From germline, CDR1 is SGHAT and CDR2 FQNNGV.

The rearrangement uses TRBV29-1 and TRBJ2-7; there is no DNA to check the TCRdb D call of TRBD2. Looked up from germline, CDR1 is SQVTM and CDR2 is ANQGSEA. CDR3 size: 13 residues. The chain's CDR3 is CSVRTRGRYEQYF.

This chain joins TRBV6-2 or TRBV6-3 and TRBJ1-4. Germline V CDR1 and CDR2: MNHEY, SVGEGT. This CDR3 has 13 amino acids. CDR3 protein: CASSYGVNEKLFF.

This chain connects TRBV6-2 or TRBV6-3 to TRBJ1-1; no DNA is available, so the TRBD1 call from TCRdb remains unchecked. CDR3 length equals 15 residues. Germline V gene sequence: CDR1 MNHEY, CDR2 SVGEGT. The CDR3 protein is CASSSLSDRVDEAFF.

The chain links TRBV12-3 or TRBV12-4 to TRBJ2-7; TCRdb names TRBD1, which stays unverified in the absence of DNA. CDR3 length equals 14 residues. The CDR3 is CASSLGGPIEEQYF.